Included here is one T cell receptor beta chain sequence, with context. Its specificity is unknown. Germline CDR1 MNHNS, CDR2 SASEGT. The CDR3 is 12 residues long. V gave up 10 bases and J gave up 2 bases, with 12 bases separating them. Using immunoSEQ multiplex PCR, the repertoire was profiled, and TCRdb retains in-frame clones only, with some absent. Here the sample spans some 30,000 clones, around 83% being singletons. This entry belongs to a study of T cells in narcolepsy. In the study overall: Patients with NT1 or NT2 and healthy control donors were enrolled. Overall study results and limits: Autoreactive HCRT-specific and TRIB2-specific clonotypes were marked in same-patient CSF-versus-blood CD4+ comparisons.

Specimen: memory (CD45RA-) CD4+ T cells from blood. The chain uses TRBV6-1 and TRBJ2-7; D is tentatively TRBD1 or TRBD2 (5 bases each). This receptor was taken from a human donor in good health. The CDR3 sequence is CATGQGPYEQYF. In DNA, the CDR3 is TGTGCCACGGGGCAGGGACCCTACGAGCAGTACTTC.